These T cell receptor beta chains were read from a single sample in a study of cytomegalovirus exposure and HLA in healthy donors. Assay used: immunoSEQ multiplex PCR; TCRdb lists only in-frame clones, some missing. The sample includes some 220,000 clones, about 88% of them seen just once. The sequencing input was PBMCs. These receptors were taken from a girl between 2 and 10 years old in good health and CMV-seronegative. Both conserved end residues are part of each CDR3. The D gene is left open where the match is weak. Size is stated for part of the rows, as once, few or many counts, or as a class when the clone is expanded.

>TRBD1|TRBJ1-6|.|TRBV19
TGTGCCAGTAGTATTACAGGGGGAGATAATTCACCCCTCCACTTT
CASSITGGDNSPLHF
>.|TRBJ1-5|once|TRBV5-1
TGCGCCAGCAGCCCTACGGACAGCCTCAATCAGCCCCAGCATTTT
CASSPTDSLNQPQHF
>.|TRBJ1-4|.|TRBV18
TGTGCCAGCTCACCGGGGGCAGGGAATGAAAAACTGTTTTTT
CASSPGAGNEKLFF
>.|TRBJ2-5|.|TRBV7-9
TGTGCCAGCAGCTTTGATGCGGGATGGTTTAGTGGACAAGAGACCCAGTACTTC
CASSFDAGWFSGQETQYF
>.|TRBJ2-7|.|TRBV18
TGTGCCAGCTCACCACGGGACATCCATTTCTACGAGCAGTACTTC
CASSPRDIHFYEQYF
>.|TRBJ1-5|.|TRBV7-9
TGTGCCAGCAGCCACCGGGATAGCAATCAGCCCCAGCATTTT
CASSHRDSNQPQHF
>.|TRBJ1-1|.|TRBV9
TGTGCCAGCAGCGTAGTGGATGGGGGCAGGCTGTCGGGGAACACTGAAGCTTTCTTT
CASSVVDGGRLSGNTEAFF
>.|TRBJ2-3|.|TRBV13
TGTGCCAGCAGCTTAAAGGGGGGCACAGATACGCAGTATTTT
CASSLKGGTDTQYF
>.|TRBJ1-1|.|TRBV19
TGTGCCAGTAGTCCATTCGCGTCGGGGAACACTGAAGCTTTCTTT
CASSPFASGNTEAFF
>TRBD2|TRBJ2-3|.|TRBV6-1
TGTGCCAGCAGTGAACTCCGGTTGGGGGGGGATACGCAGTATTTT
CASSELRLGGDTQYF
>.|TRBJ2-1|.|TRBV7-9
TGTGCCAGCAGCTTGACTAGTATCCCCAATGAGCAGTTCTTC
CASSLTSIPNEQFF
>.|TRBJ2-3|.|TRBV18
TGTGCCAGCTCACCACCTAACACAGATACGCAGTATTTT
CASSPPNTDTQYF
>TRBD1|TRBJ1-5|.|TRBV4-1
TGCGCCAGCAGCCAATCCGGGACAGGGGGCAACCAGCCCCAGCATTTT
CASSQSGTGGNQPQHF
>.|TRBJ2-7|once|TRBV13
TGTGCCAGCAGCTTTGGGGTGTCGAGGGGGAGCTCCTACGAGCAGTACTTC
CASSFGVSRGSSYEQYF
>.|TRBJ1-3|once|TRBV6-5
TGTGCCAGCAGTGCCCGGGAATACCCTGGAAACACCATATATTTT
CASSAREYPGNTIYF
>.|TRBJ1-1|.|TRBV21-1
TGTGCCAGCAGCAAAGAACAGCAGAACACTGAAGCTTTCTTT
CASSKEQQNTEAFF
>.|TRBJ1-2|few|TRBV25-1
TGTGCCAGCAGTGCAGGGTTATCCTATGGCTACACCTTC
CASSAGLSYGYTF
>.|TRBJ2-1|.|TRBV19
TGTGCCAGTAGCCCCCTAGACTTTCTATACAATGAGCAGTTCTTC
CASSPLDFLYNEQFF
>.|TRBJ2-2|.|TRBV7-9
TGTGCCAGCAGCTTAGTCGCCTACAACACCGGGGAGCTGTTTTTT
CASSLVAYNTGELFF
>TRBD2|TRBJ2-1|once|TRBV7-9
TGTGCCAGCAGCTTTCGCCCTAGCGGGAGAGAGGAGCAGTTCTTC
CASSFRPSGREEQFF
>TRBD1|TRBJ1-5|.|TRBV10-1
TGCGCCAGCAGTGATGGGACAGGGAGACAGCCCCAGCATTTT
CASSDGTGRQPQHF
>.|TRBJ2-7|.|TRBV6-5
TGTGCCAGCAGAAACTCGTACGAGCAGTACTTC
CASRNSYEQYF
>TRBD2|TRBJ2-5|.|TRBV10-3
TGTGCCACCGGGAGGGAGTTGGGGGAGACCCAGTACTTC
CATGRELGETQYF
>.|TRBJ1-2|.|TRBV5-6
TGTGCCAGCAGCTTGCGGAGGTCCGACTATGGCTACACCTTC
CASSLRRSDYGYTF
>.|TRBJ2-3|.|TRBV7-9
TGTTCCAGCAGCTTAGGCGTCCAGGGGAGTGGGCACACAGATACGCAGTATTTT
CSSSLGVQGSGHTDTQYF
>.|TRBJ2-7|.|TRBV27
TGTGCCAGCAGTCCCATCTCCTACGAGCAGTACTTC
CASSPISYEQYF
>.|TRBJ1-3|.|TRBV29-1
TGCAGCGTTACCAGGGGAGAAGGAAACACCATATATTTT
CSVTRGEGNTIYF
>TRBD2|TRBJ2-1|.|TRBV5-4
TGTGCCAGCAGCCCGCTAGCGGGAGACTACAATGAGCAGTTCTTC
CASSPLAGDYNEQFF
>.|TRBJ2-7|.|TRBV13
TGTGCCAGCAGCTTGGGGCGGGGTGTCGAGCAGTACTTC
CASSLGRGVEQYF
>TRBD1|TRBJ1-1|.|TRBV18
TGTGCCAGCTCAGAGGGACAGGGGGCGAGTACTGAAGCTTTCTTT
CASSEGQGASTEAFF
>.|TRBJ2-7|.|TRBV9
TGTGCCAGCAGCGCCCGTGCTAGCGCCCCCTACGAGCAGTACTTC
CASSARASAPYEQYF
>TRBD1|TRBJ1-4|.|TRBV28
TGTGCCAGCAGCCTCCGGACAGGACTGTTTTTT
CASSLRTGLFF
>.|TRBJ1-2|.|TRBV2
TGTGCCAGACGGGGGGAGTCTCAACTATTCTCGGGTGGCTACACCTTC
CARRGESQLFSGGYTF
>.|TRBJ2-7|.|TRBV2
TGTGCCACCAAGTTCCCGGACAGCATCTACGAGCAGTACTTC
CATKFPDSIYEQYF
>TRBD2|TRBJ2-3|.|TRBV4-2
TGTGCCAGCAGCCAAGGTGGGCGGCGGGGGGGCCGGGATACGCAGTATTTT
CASSQGGRRGGRDTQYF
>TRBD2|TRBJ2-1|.|TRBV6-4
TGTGCCAGCAGTGACGGCGGGAGGGCAATCGATGAGCAGTTCTTC
CASSDGGRAIDEQFF
>.|TRBJ2-5|.|TRBV18
TGTGCCAGCTCACCACCGGTAGAAGAGACCCAGTACTTC
CASSPPVEETQYF
>.|TRBJ2-7|once|TRBV19
TGTGCCAGTAGTGCCGGGCAGGGGCCCTACGAGCAGTACTTC
CASSAGQGPYEQYF
>TRBD2|TRBJ2-7|.|TRBV11-1
TGTGCCAGCAGTTTTCAGAGCGGGGGCGTCTCCTACGAGCAGTACTTC
CASSFQSGGVSYEQYF
>TRBD1|TRBJ2-7|.|TRBV6-5
TGTGCCAGCAGTCGGGACAGGGGGAGAGAGCAGTACTTC
CASSRDRGREQYF
>TRBD2|TRBJ2-1|few|TRBV19
TGTGCCAGTAGTGGCGGACTAGCGGGATTCTCCTACAATGAGCAGTTCTTC
CASSGGLAGFSYNEQFF
>.|TRBJ1-4|.|TRBV16
TGTGCCAGCAGGAAGCAGGTTGTAGATGAAAAACTGTTTTTT
CASRKQVVDEKLFF
>.|TRBJ2-6|once|TRBV18
TGTGCCAGCTCACCCCTGGACAGCTCTGGGGCCAACGTCCTGACTTTC
CASSPLDSSGANVLTF
>TRBD2|TRBJ2-2|.|TRBV5-1
TGCGCCAGCAGCTTGGTGAGCGGGGTGGACACCGGGGAGCTGTTTTTT
CASSLVSGVDTGELFF
>TRBD1|TRBJ1-2|.|TRBV5-6
TGTGCCAGCAGCCCTAACCTGGACAGGGCACATGGCTACACCTTC
CASSPNLDRAHGYTF
>.|TRBJ2-5|few|TRBV30
TGTGCCTGGAGTGTAAGGGGCAGGGTTGAAGAGACCCAGTACTTC
CAWSVRGRVEETQYF
>.|TRBJ2-7|.|TRBV2
TGTGCCAGCAGGCGATACGAGCAGTACTTC
CASRRYEQYF
>.|TRBJ2-3|.|TRBV5-1
TGCGCCAGCAGCAGTAGACTTATCACAGATACGCAGTATTTT
CASSSRLITDTQYF
>.|TRBJ2-2|.|TRBV6-1
TGTGCCAGCAGCACAGGGTTCGCGAACACCGGGGAGCTGTTTTTT
CASSTGFANTGELFF
>.|TRBJ1-1|.|TRBV4-1
TGCGCCAGCAGCCAAGCGAGAGACAGGTACGCTGAAGCTTTCTTT
CASSQARDRYAEAFF